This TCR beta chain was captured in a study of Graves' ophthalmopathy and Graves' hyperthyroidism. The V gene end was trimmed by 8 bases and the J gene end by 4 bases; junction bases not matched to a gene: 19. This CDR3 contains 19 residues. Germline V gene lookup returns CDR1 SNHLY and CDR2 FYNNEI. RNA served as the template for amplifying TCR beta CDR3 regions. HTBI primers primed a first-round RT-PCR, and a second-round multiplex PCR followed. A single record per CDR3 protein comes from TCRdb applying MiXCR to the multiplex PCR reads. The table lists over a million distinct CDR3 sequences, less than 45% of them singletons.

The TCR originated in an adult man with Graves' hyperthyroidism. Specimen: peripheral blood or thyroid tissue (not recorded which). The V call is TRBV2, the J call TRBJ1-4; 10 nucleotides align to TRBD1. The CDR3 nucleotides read TGTGCCAGCCTTCCCGGGACAGGGGAACCCCCGGGAGATAATGAAAAACTGTTTTTT. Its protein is CASLPGTGEPPGDNEKLFF.